This T cell receptor (beta chain) was profiled in a study of blood T cells in healthy people across ages (dated by TCRdb to 2013 to 2016). For the wider study: In model experiments, template switching captured roughly one uniquely barcoded TCR beta cDNA molecule for every two T cells. Age-related changes in TCR beta repertoire diversity were measured in the study by deep sequencing normalized with unique cDNA molecular identifiers. The donors were split into four age groups: young (average around 15 years), middle-aged (about 40), aged (around 67) and long-lived (approximately 80). To avoid experimental bias, donors of different ages were spread randomly across the sequencing lanes. The study analyzed two additional independent replicas of 1 million unique cDNA reads from the same blood draw for two donors, one aged 18 to 30 and one aged 80 or older. The research as a whole found: As age increased, observed TCR beta diversity per million T cells dropped in a roughly linear way, and a significant reduction was already evident by age 40. Bulk unsorted PBMC profiling prevented conclusive comparison of naive and antigen-experienced compartments. There was a strong correlation between observed TCR beta diversity and the percentage of naive T cells measured by flow cytometry. Compared with the aged group, the long-lived group had more naive CD4+ T cells, fewer expanded clones and increased TCR diversity, a pattern suggesting age selection. Estimates of total diversity from one million sequenced T cells were regarded as lower bounds and underestimates. Because the CMV infection status of the donors was unknown, age-related changes in expanded clonotypes may potentially have been confounded.

Donors were 39 systemically healthy Caucasian individuals from Russia aged roughly 6 to 90 years. Around 9.8 milliliters of peripheral blood were collected from each donor into EDTA-treated Vacutainer tubes. PBMCs were isolated by Ficoll-Paque density-gradient centrifugation, with at least 6 million obtained per sample. Total RNA was extracted from PBMCs with Trizol reagent, with at least 5 micrograms obtained per sample. The percentages of naive CD45RAhigh/CD27high T cells were determined by flow cytometry on a PBMC aliquot from every donor. The library was made by 5' RACE. The sequencer listed for this sample is Illumina HiSeq 2500. A second 7 to 11 cycle PCR used a sample-barcoded 5' primer and a J-beta primer mix. Each TCR beta cDNA molecule received a unique molecular identifier from a template-switch 5' adaptor carrying 12 random nucleotides. Each sample yielded at least 3 million CDR3-containing paired-end reads. The Mint cDNA synthesis kit, primed by a TRBC-specific oligonucleotide, was used to synthesize first-strand cDNA from all RNA. Following uracil-DNA glycosylase treatment, a first 18-cycle PCR with universal primers M1SS and BC2_uni_R was performed on all cDNA. As for how the authors treated the data: Each sample was normalized by randomly selecting 1 million high-quality reads, each carrying a distinct molecular identifier. Reads with shared molecular identifiers were discarded instead of being binned into consensus sequences. MiTCR, run with a Q25 quality threshold and the strictest error-elimination algorithm, handled CDR3 identification, clonotype clustering and error correction. A nonparametric unseen species model with Euler transformation was used to estimate lower-bound total TCR beta diversity. In TCRdb, the public reads were trimmed at Q25 with fastp and aligned with MiXCR, with productive beta chains retained. For every CDR3 protein sequence, its rows merge into one entry that carries the most common genes and DNA. The V and J calls, along with clone size, are taken from TCRdb and not from the paper's own processing. The sample includes 1.5 million to 2 million distinct CDR3 sequences, with around 50% observed a single time. The top ten clonotypes cover less than 2.5% of the sample.

This clonotype was counted between two and nine times. Its antigen remains unidentified. Nothing much larger sits one base from this clone, and base qualities are not available. Including the terminal cysteine and phenylalanine, the CDR3 comprises 15 residues. The kept DNA is CDR3 alone, 45 bases in frame from the first base. CDR1 SGHDN and CDR2 FVKESK were looked up in the germline V gene. V is clipped by 4 bases and J by 3 bases, and the sequence between their germline boundaries is 16 bases long. The receptor's source is a woman aged 40 to 50 in good health. Sequencing was performed on blood. The V and J segments used are TRBV14 and TRBJ2-7, and possibly TRBD1, on 6 matching bases. This receptor carries the CDR3 CASSPRQGSGYEQYF. At the DNA level, the sequence is TGTGCCAGCAGCCCACGGCAGGGGTCTGGCTACGAGCAGTACTTC.